Sequencing of this T cell receptor beta chain was carried out in a study of cytomegalovirus exposure and HLA in healthy donors. PCR was performed using 60 Vbeta and 13 Jbeta primers. Original processing notes: Counted up in a later analysis, unique TCR beta chains came to some 80 million, with around 10 million shared. Generated by immunoSEQ multiplex PCR, the TCRdb table keeps only in-frame clones and is missing some. Clonal size and the V and J genes are those of that table, whereas D and trimming came from the DNA. The profile shows roughly 190,000 clones, 79% of them singletons. Germline-derived CDR1 and CDR2 are SGHRS and YFSETQ. The J segment lost 8 bases and the V segment lost 0 bases, leaving 12 bases of the junction unmatched. This CDR3 region has 16 residues. The study's findings and limits: Reported results showed that the classifier diagnosed cytomegalovirus status with high specificity and sensitivity.

About this clone itself: No antigen is known for it.

The J gene is TRBJ1-2, the V gene TRBV5-1; 8 positions agree with TRBD1. The sequence derives from a young woman in good health and CMV-seronegative. Specimen: PBMCs. The CDR3 spells CASSLDDRGRAGGYTF. The CDR3 region has the DNA TGCGCCAGCAGCTTGGATGACAGGGGAAGGGCAGGAGGCTACACCTTC.